The present TCR beta chain was sequenced within a study of shared clonotypes between healthy human individuals. About the study: For every donor, three CD4 naive, three CD4 memory, two CD8 naive and one CD8 memory plates were used.

The CDR3 extends over 13 amino acids. Trimming at V came to 5 bases and at J to 1 base, leaving 1 base not matched to a gene. Germline loops: CDR1 SNHLY, CDR2 FYNNEI. Concerning this clone itself: What it recognizes is unknown. Other nucleotide sequences in the sample specify the same CDR3.

In the sorted-subset replicate PCRs, approximately 200 ng DNA, around 30,000 T cell genomes, was used. Sequenced by immunoSEQ multiplex PCR; TCRdb stores in-frame clones only, minus some. The sample includes 2,500,000 or so clones, about 92% of them seen just once. Study conclusions and caveats: The naive CD4 repertoires of several donors were compared, and around 5% of clonotypes were shared.

Each donor was a Caucasian adult residing in Nashville, Tennessee. The origin of this receptor is a man aged 18-30 years in good health. The V call is TRBV2, the J call TRBJ2-5; 7 bases are shared with TRBD1. Sequences were obtained from naive CD4+ T cells sorted from blood. Subset specified: CD45RA+ positively selected. In DNA form, the CDR3 reads TGTGCCAGCAGTTGGGACAGCCAAGAGACCCAGTACTTC. The encoded protein is CASSWDSQETQYF.